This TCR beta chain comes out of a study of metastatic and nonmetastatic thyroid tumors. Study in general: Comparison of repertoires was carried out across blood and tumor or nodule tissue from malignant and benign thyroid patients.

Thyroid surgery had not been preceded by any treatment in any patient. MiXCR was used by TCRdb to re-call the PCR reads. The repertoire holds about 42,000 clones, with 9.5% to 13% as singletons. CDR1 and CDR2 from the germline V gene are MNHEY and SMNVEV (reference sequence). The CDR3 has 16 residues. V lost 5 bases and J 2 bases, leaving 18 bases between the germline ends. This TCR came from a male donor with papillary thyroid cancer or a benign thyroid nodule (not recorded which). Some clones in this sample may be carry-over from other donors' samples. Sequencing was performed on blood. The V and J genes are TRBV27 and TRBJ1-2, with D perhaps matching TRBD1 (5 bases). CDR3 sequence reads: CASSLFGGLENYGYTF. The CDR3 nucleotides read TGTGCCAGCAGTCTATTTGGGGGTTTAGAGAACTATGGCTACACCTTC.